The 20 T cell receptor beta chains presented below share a single source sample, sequenced in a study of cytomegalovirus exposure and HLA in healthy donors. A multiplex PCR was run with 60 Vbeta primers and 13 Jbeta primers. The repertoire was sequenced with immunoSEQ multiplex PCR; TCRdb's copy has only in-frame clones and lacks some. The data show over 150,000 clones, about 77% seen once. The sample taken for sequencing was PBMCs. These receptor sequences come from a male donor in good health and CMV-seropositive.

The chain carries TRBV9 and TRBJ1-3; D is perhaps TRBD1 (6 bases). The V end lost 6 bases, the J end lost 0 bases, and 16 bases lay between the germline ends. The CDR3 consists of 16 residues. In germline, CDR1 is SGDLS, CDR2 YYNGEE. CDR3 amino acids: CASTPGGGLSGNTIYF. For the CDR3, the DNA is TGTGCCAGCACCCCCGGGGGGGGCCTCTCTGGAAACACCATATATTTT.

The chain joins TRBV9 to TRBJ2-3; 10 positions match TRBD2. The V gene's germline CDR1 is SGDLS and CDR2 YYNGEE. With 9 bases clipped from V and 7 bases from J, the junction kept 11 bases outside the gene matches. This CDR3 has 14 amino acids. The CDR3 loop is CATGPGLAPNTQYF. CDR3 sequence (DNA): TGTGCCACGGGCCCGGGACTAGCGCCGAATACGCAGTATTTT.

This clone was found once. The chain employs TRBV19 and TRBJ2-1, with TRBD1 matching 9 bases. The ends lost 7 bases at V and 7 bases at J; junction bases unmatched: 5. The CDR3 is 13 residues long. Per germline, CDR1 LNHDA and CDR2 SQIVND (reference sequence). The CDR3, as DNA: TGTGCCAGTATGGACAGGGGTTTAAATGAGCAGTTCTTC. Amino acid sequence: CASMDRGLNEQFF.

V usage is TRBV2 and J usage is TRBJ2-5; 11 positions match TRBD2. The CDR3 consists of 14 residues. The germline gives CDR1 SNHLY, CDR2 FYNNEI. The V segment lost 4 bases and the J segment 2 bases; nucleotides outside the gene matches: 0. The CDR3 region has the DNA TGTGCCAGCAGTGCTAGCGGGGGGCAAGAGACCCAGTACTTC. Protein: CASSASGGQETQYF. Supplemented by reference TRBV2 and TRBJ2-5, the full variable domain reads EPEVTQTPSHQVTQMGQEVILRCVPISNHLYFYWYRQILGQKVEFLVSFYNNEISEKSEIFDDQFSVERPDGSNFTLKIRSTKLEDSAMYFCASSASGGQETQYFGPGTRLLVL.

CDR3 DNA sequence: TGTGCCAGCAGCGTACGTGTAGCGGGGTTGAATGAGCAGTTCTTC. This codes for CASSVRVAGLNEQFF. The chain uses TRBV9 and TRBJ2-1, with TRBD2 identical over 8 bases. The length of the CDR3 is 15 residues. The germline V gene has CDR1 SGDLS and CDR2 YYNGEE. The V segment lost 1 base and the J segment 7 bases; nucleotides outside the gene matches: 7.

This clone was counted only a few times. CDR3 residues: CASSSGTGGGYTF. The CDR3 bases are TGTGCCAGCAGTTCCGGGACAGGGGGTGGCTACACCTTC. This chain connects TRBV6-5 to TRBJ1-2; TRBD1 aligns across 11 bases. J lost 7 bases, V lost 4 bases, and 2 bases had no gene match. The CDR3 runs 13 residues. Germline values: CDR1 MNHEY, CDR2 SVGAGI.

V is TRBV9 and J is TRBJ1-1, with TRBD1 identical over 10 bases. CDR3 length: 17 residues. Looked up from germline, CDR1 is SGDLS and CDR2 is YYNGEE. With V trimmed by 0 bases and J by 0 bases, 5 bases remained unmatched. CDR3 region: CASSVGDRGYMNTEAFF. The CDR3 DNA reads TGTGCCAGCAGCGTAGGGGACAGGGGCTATATGAACACTGAAGCTTTCTTT.

The rearrangement links TRBV5-4 to TRBJ2-7; D uncertain. The CDR3 has 13 residues. CDR1 is SGHNT, CDR2 YYREEE, per germline (reference sequence). Trimming took off 0 bases at V and 3 bases at J, with 7 bases between the two ends. CDR3 in DNA: TGTGCCAGCAGCTTGGACGGTTACTACGAGCAGTACTTC. Translating gives CASSLDGYYEQYF.

V is TRBV27 and J is TRBJ2-3, with D possibly being TRBD1 (5 bases). Per germline, CDR1 MNHEY and CDR2 SMNVEV (reference sequence). The CDR3 has 13 amino acids. V was cut by 9 bases and J by 0 bases, with 10 bases left in between. CDR3 sequence (DNA): TGTGCCAGTCGCGACAGAAGCACAGATACGCAGTATTTT. It yields the protein CASRDRSTDTQYF.

The table lists this clone with a few counts. The rearrangement links TRBV10-1 to TRBJ2-1; D is perhaps TRBD2 (6 bases). V was trimmed by 6 bases and J by 10 bases, leaving 13 bases between them. The germline V gene encodes CDR1 WNHNN and CDR2 SYGVQD (reference sequence). CDR3 length equals 12 residues. The CDR3, as DNA: TGCGCCAGCAGCCCCCGGGAGAACGAGCAGTTCTTC. Protein sequence: CASSPRENEQFF.

V gene TRBV6-1 combines with J gene TRBJ1-2, with 7 bases matching TRBD1. This CDR3 is 14 amino acids long. V was clipped by 7 bases and J by 3 bases; unmatched bases: 8. CDR1 and CDR2 (germline): MNHNS, SASEGT. In DNA form, the CDR3 reads TGTGCCAGCACGCTTGGGGACAGTTACTATGGCTACACCTTC. As protein: CASTLGDSYYGYTF.

In regard to this clone: Other DNA sequences in this sample translate to the same CDR3. This chain connects TRBV4-2 to TRBJ2-7; 14 bases agree with TRBD2. The junction had 5 bases not matched to a gene; V was cut back by 0 bases and J by 4 bases. The CDR3 has 17 residues. From germline, CDR1 is LGHNA and CDR2 YNFKEQ. The CDR3 DNA reads TGTGCCAGCAGCCAAGAGCCAAGGACTAGCGGGGGGTACGAGCAGTACTTC. Translating gives CASSQEPRTSGGYEQYF.

The rearrangement uses TRBV11-3 and TRBJ2-7, with TRBD1 identical over 10 bases. With 5 bases clipped from V and 6 bases from J, the junction kept 16 bases outside the gene matches. The CDR3 sequence is 17 residues long. CDR1 is SGHNT, CDR2 YENEEA, per germline. The CDR3 sequence: CASSPGTGVIPPPEQYF. CDR3 sequence (DNA): TGTGCCAGCAGCCCCGGGACAGGGGTCATCCCTCCTCCCGAGCAGTACTTC.

This CDR3 is CSAATENANTGELFF. The CDR3 DNA sequence: TGCAGCGCCGCAACAGAGAACGCGAACACCGGGGAGCTGTTTTTT. V usage is TRBV29-1 and J usage is TRBJ2-2; D unclear. Germline assignment: CDR1 SQVTM and CDR2 ANQGSEA. This CDR3 comprises 15 residues. The germline V and J ends were trimmed by 7 bases and 0 bases, with 15 bases remaining between them.

V and J are TRBV10-3 and TRBJ2-7, with TRBD2 matching 9 bases. Germline CDR1 ENHRY, CDR2 SYGVKD. The length of the CDR3 is 15 residues. The V and J ends lost 9 bases and 4 bases, in that order; junction bases with no gene match: 13. The CDR3 DNA sequence: TGTGCCATTAGTCCCGCGGTAGCGGGGGATTACGAGCAGTACTTC. Translated: CAISPAVAGDYEQYF.

The chain has TRBV4-3 and TRBJ2-2; maybe TRBD2 (6 bases). CDR3 length: 18 amino acids. Germline CDR1 and CDR2: LGHNA and YSLEER. The V end lost 4 bases, the J end lost 3 bases, and 21 bases lay between the germline ends. CDR3 amino acids: CASSLPQVTREDTGELFF. CDR3 DNA sequence: TGCGCCAGCAGCCTCCCCCAAGTAACCAGGGAGGACACCGGGGAGCTGTTTTTT.

The CDR3 region is CASSPFTDTQYF. CDR3 coding DNA: TGTGCCAGCAGCCCATTCACAGATACGCAGTATTTT. The J gene is TRBJ2-3, the V gene TRBV5-4, with D hard to call. The germline gives CDR1 SGHNT, CDR2 YYREEE (reference sequence). The CDR3 sequence is 12 residues long. V was shortened by 4 bases and J by 2 bases, with 5 bases between the two germline ends.

As regards this clone: A read error may produce the germline difference seen at one junction end. The J gene is TRBJ2-7, the V gene TRBV7-9; TRBD1 aligns across 8 bases. Germline V gene data show CDR1 as SEHNR and CDR2 as FQNEAQ (reference sequence). CDR3 length: 13 residues. The CDR3 coding sequence is TGTGCCAGCAGCTATACCCCAGGGGGCGAGGAGTACTTC. Encoded protein: CASSYTPGGEEYF. The complete variable domain, with remaining parts taken from reference TRBV7-9 and TRBJ2-7, reads DTGVSQNPRHKITKRGQNVTFRCDPISEHNRLYWYRQTLGQGPEFLTYFQNEAQLEKSRLLSDRFSAERPKGSFSTLEIQRTEQGDSAMYLCASSYTPGGEEYFGPGTRLTVT.

This chain uses TRBV10-1 with TRBJ2-5; 7 nucleotides align to TRBD2. The V gene's germline CDR1 is WNHNN and CDR2 SYGVQD (reference sequence). The V and J ends lost 2 bases and 0 bases, in that order; junction bases with no gene match: 3. The length of the CDR3 is 15 residues. The CDR3 DNA follows: TGCGCCAGCAGTGAGGGGCGGGGGTACCAAGAGACCCAGTACTTC. It codes for CASSEGRGYQETQYF.

The V call is TRBV6-7, the J call TRBJ1-6, with no clear D. TRBV6-7 is reported as an ORF; its role is uncertain. V dropped 3 bases and J dropped 4 bases, with 13 bases sitting between them. The CDR3 contains 16 residues. This CDR3 is CASSYSPQIYNSPLHF. In nucleotides, the CDR3 is TGTGCCAGCAGTTATTCACCACAGATATATAATTCACCCCTCCACTTT.